These 28 T cell receptor beta chains were all obtained from the same sample, sequenced in a study of cytotoxic CD8 clonotypes in ibrutinib-treated CLL. Profiling relied on immunoSEQ multiplex PCR, and the TCRdb table lists in-frame clones only, not all of them. The sample contains 40,000 to 50,000 clones, more than 55% of which appear only once. The sequencing used PBMCs, collected after 24 months of ibrutinib treatment. These receptors came from a human donor with chronic lymphocytic leukemia.

The rearrangement joins TRBV6-5 to TRBJ2-1; D possibly corresponds to TRBD1 (5 bases). V dropped 6 bases and J dropped 0 bases, with 12 bases sitting between them. Germline values: CDR1 MNHEY, CDR2 SVGAGI. The CDR3 extends over 15 amino acids. The CDR3 sequence: CASRATESSYNEQFF. DNA of the CDR3: TGTGCCAGCAGGGCGACAGAGTCCTCCTACAATGAGCAGTTCTTC.

This clone appeared many times. The CDR3 DNA reads TGTGCCAGCAGCTTGGACGCGACAGGGGGGGACGAGCAGTACTTC. Protein: CASSLDATGGDEQYF. The chain couples TRBV7-7 to TRBJ2-7; 9 positions match TRBD1. V was pared by 3 bases and J by 5 bases, with 8 bases of the junction left unmatched. This CDR3 is 15 amino acids long. Germline loops: CDR1 SSHAT, CDR2 FNYEAQ (reference sequence).

The chain links TRBV6-5 to TRBJ2-5; D might be TRBD2 (6 bases). The CDR3 is 14 residues long. Germline CDR1 reads MNHEY; CDR2 reads SVGAGI. Deletions cut 6 bases from V and 2 bases from J, with 13 bases between. The CDR3 spells CASRDPGTQETQYF. The CDR3 DNA follows: TGTGCCAGCAGAGATCCCGGGACTCAAGAGACCCAGTACTTC.

This sequence joins TRBV19 and TRBJ2-2; the match to TRBD2 covers 9 bases. J lost 1 base, V lost 1 base, and 4 bases had no gene match. CDR1 LNHDA and CDR2 SQIVND come from the germline V gene (reference sequence). CDR3 length: 17 residues. CDR3 sequence: CASSIGMTSGNTGELFF. CDR3 sequence (DNA): TGTGCCAGTAGTATAGGCATGACTAGCGGGAACACCGGGGAGCTGTTTTTT.

The chain combines TRBV5-1 with TRBJ2-5; no definite D call. The CDR3 is made up of 15 amino acids. V lost 1 base, J lost 3 bases, and 13 bases lay in between. CDR1 is SGHRS and CDR2 is YFSETQ in the germline V gene. CDR3 loop: CASSLRGFGEETQYF. CDR3 in DNA: TGCGCCAGCAGCTTGCGCGGCTTCGGAGAAGAGACCCAGTACTTC. The full variable domain, rest sourced from reference TRBV5-1 and TRBJ2-5, is KAGVTQTPRYLIKTRGQQVTLSCSPISGHRSVSWYQQTPGQGLQFLFEYFSETQRNKGNFPGRFSGRQFSNSRSEMNVSTLELGDSALYLCASSLRGFGEETQYFGPGTRLLVL.

The rearrangement uses TRBV11-2 and TRBJ2-2, with TRBD1 matching over 7 bases. Germline V gives CDR1 SGHAT, CDR2 FQNNGV. With V trimmed by 6 bases and J by 2 bases, 9 bases remained unmatched. This CDR3 has 16 residues. The CDR3 DNA is TGTGCCAGCAGAAAAAACAGGGGTGGTAACACCGGGGAGCTGTTTTTT. Encoded protein: CASRKNRGGNTGELFF.

The chain joins TRBV7-9 to TRBJ2-7; 8 bases align to TRBD2. Germline lookup yields CDR1 SEHNR and CDR2 FQNEAQ (reference sequence). This CDR3 contains 15 residues. J lost 1 base, V lost 3 bases, and 5 bases had no gene match. The CDR3 DNA is TGTGCCAGCAGCTTCGGCGCGGGGGGTTCCTACGAGCAGTACTTC. Translating gives CASSFGAGGSYEQYF.

CDR3 DNA: TGCAGCGGCCCCACGGGGGGGCCGGGGGGCTACACCTTC. It translates to CSGPTGGPGGYTF. The gene calls are TRBV29-1 and TRBJ1-2; a possible D gene is TRBD1 (6 bases). This CDR3 is built from 13 residues. Germline lookup yields CDR1 SQVTM and CDR2 ANQGSEA. Trimming left V 7 bases short and J 8 bases short, with 20 bases between.

The V call is TRBV5-1, the J call TRBJ2-1, with 8 bases aligning to TRBD2. J lost 7 bases, V lost 1 base, and 7 bases had no gene match. The CDR3 extends over 15 amino acids. CDR1 and CDR2 (germline): SGHRS, YFSETQ. The CDR3 sequence is CASSLKVAGSNEQFF. The CDR3 DNA follows: TGCGCCAGCAGCTTGAAGGTAGCGGGGAGTAATGAGCAGTTCTTC.

The J gene is TRBJ2-4, the V gene TRBV5-6; no clear D gene. The CDR3 contains 14 residues. Germline loops: CDR1 SGHDT, CDR2 YYEEEE. V was trimmed by 5 bases and J by 1 base, leaving 10 bases between them. The CDR3 sequence is CASRTHRAKNIQYF. The CDR3 DNA follows: TGTGCCAGCAGGACGCATAGGGCCAAAAACATTCAGTACTTC.

The CDR3 here is CASSLGWQNFSSYEQYF. The CDR3 coding sequence is TGTGCCAGCAGCTTAGGATGGCAGAACTTCAGCTCCTACGAGCAGTACTTC. The rearrangement uses TRBV11-2 and TRBJ2-7; no firm D call. Trimming removed 1 base from V and 0 bases from J, with 16 bases in between. The CDR3 is made up of 17 amino acids. Germline CDR1 reads SGHAT; CDR2 reads FQNNGV.

V is TRBV6-1 and J is TRBJ2-3; 9 positions agree with TRBD2. Germline V gene lookup returns CDR1 MNHNS and CDR2 SASEGT. This CDR3 comprises 16 residues. The V segment lost 3 bases and the J segment 5 bases; nucleotides outside the gene matches: 9. In DNA form, the CDR3 reads TGTGCCAGCAGTGAGCGAGCGGGGGGCTGGGGAGATACGCAGTATTTT. The encoded protein is CASSERAGGWGDTQYF.

The V and J genes are TRBV11-2 and TRBJ2-1; TRBD2 agrees at 10 bases. This CDR3 spans 16 amino acids. J was trimmed by 8 bases and V by 3 bases; bases with no gene match: 10. Germline loops: CDR1 SGHAT, CDR2 FQNNGV. The chain's CDR3 is CASSFAPGLAIDEQFF. CDR3 coding DNA: TGTGCCAGCAGCTTCGCCCCGGGACTAGCGATCGATGAGCAGTTCTTC.

This clone was picked up a small number of times. The rearrangement links TRBV6-5 to TRBJ1-6; TRBD1 matches at 9 bases. This CDR3 region has 14 residues. The germline V gene encodes CDR1 MNHEY and CDR2 SVGAGI. Trimming removed 5 bases from V and 10 bases from J; junction bases left unmatched: 6. The CDR3 protein is CASSRDRAPSPLHF. The CDR3 bases are TGTGCCAGCAGTCGGGACAGGGCCCCGTCACCCCTCCACTTT.

This clone turned up a few times. The chain couples TRBV2 to TRBJ2-3; TRBD2 agrees at 9 bases. Germline V gene lookup returns CDR1 SNHLY and CDR2 FYNNEI. This CDR3 spans 16 amino acids. With 1 base clipped from V and 4 bases from J, the junction kept 6 bases outside the gene matches. CDR3 bases: TGTGCCAGCAGTGAAGGTCGAGCGGGGGGCGCAGATACGCAGTATTTT. Encoded protein: CASSEGRAGGADTQYF.

By proportion, this clone is medium-sized. The chain joins TRBV5-1 to TRBJ2-7; D is ambiguous. In germline, CDR1 is SGHRS, CDR2 YFSETQ. The V gene lost 0 bases and the J gene lost 7 bases, with 11 bases spanning the gap. CDR3 size: 13 residues. The CDR3 spells CASSLGSVGEQYF. The CDR3 nucleotides read TGCGCCAGCAGCTTGGGATCCGTTGGGGAGCAGTACTTC.

The table lists this clone with a few counts. This chain uses TRBV20-1 with TRBJ1-1; TRBD1 might be the D (5 bases). The CDR3 is 11 residues long. V was clipped by 4 bases and J by 11 bases, with 14 bases between them. The germline CDR1 and CDR2 sequences are DFQATT and SNEGSKA (reference sequence). The CDR3 reads CSATARDSAFF. The CDR3 coding sequence is TGCAGTGCTACCGCCAGGGATAGTGCTTTCTTT.

This clone was detected only a few times. The rearrangement links TRBV6-1 to TRBJ2-2; TRBD2 is a possible D gene (5 bases). V gave up 5 bases and J gave up 6 bases, with 10 bases separating them. CDR1 is MNHNS and CDR2 is SASEGT in the germline V gene. The CDR3 is made up of 13 amino acids. Here the CDR3 DNA reads TGTGCCAGCAGTCGTAACGGGGCCGGGGAGCTGTTTTTT. Translating gives CASSRNGAGELFF.

J is TRBJ2-2 and V is TRBV5-6, with TRBD2 identical over 10 bases. V was clipped by 4 bases and J by 5 bases; unmatched bases: 5. CDR1 is SGHDT, CDR2 YYEEEE, per germline. The CDR3 is 15 amino acids. The CDR3 nucleotides read TGTGCCAGCAGCCCGCTAGCGGGGGTTACCGGGGAGCTGTTTTTT. It translates to CASSPLAGVTGELFF.

The chain joins TRBV7-8 to TRBJ1-5; D ambiguous. The V end lost 1 base, the J end lost 2 bases, and 3 bases lay between the germline ends. CDR1 SGHVS and CDR2 FQNEAQ come from the germline V gene. The CDR3 runs 13 residues. CDR3 DNA: TGTGCCAGCAGCTTAGGGCGCAATCAGCCCCAGCATTTT. It translates to CASSLGRNQPQHF.

V gene TRBV15 combines with J gene TRBJ2-1; D perhaps matches TRBD1 (6 bases). Germline CDR1 is LNHNV and CDR2 is YYDKDF (reference sequence). This CDR3 comprises 16 residues. Trimming pared 3 bases from V and 3 bases from J, leaving 15 bases between. The CDR3 DNA follows: TGTGCCACCAGCAGGGAGGTGGGGGCAGGCTACAATGAGCAGTTCTTC. Translating gives CATSREVGAGYNEQFF.

There are a few counts of this clone. The V gene is TRBV4-2, the J gene TRBJ2-3; possible D gene TRBD2, 7 bases. CDR3 length: 18 amino acids. Germline V gene sequence: CDR1 LGHNA, CDR2 YNFKEQ. Trimming left V 2 bases short and J 4 bases short, with 22 bases between. Written as DNA, the CDR3 is TGTGCCAGCAGCCAACCGACGACAAGGGGGGGCCCCCCAGATACGCAGTATTTT. Translated, it gives CASSQPTTRGGPPDTQYF.

This clone was seen only a few times. The rearrangement joins TRBV2 to TRBJ1-5; D not certain. Looked up from germline, CDR1 is SNHLY and CDR2 is FYNNEI. The CDR3 sequence is 16 residues long. The V and J ends lost 3 bases and 1 base respectively, with 13 bases between them. The CDR3 loop is CASSDVGWQSNQPQHF. Written as DNA, the CDR3 is TGTGCCAGCAGTGACGTGGGATGGCAGAGCAATCAGCCCCAGCATTTT.

J is TRBJ2-2 and V is TRBV7-9; 10 bases match TRBD1. This CDR3 is 15 amino acids long. Germline CDR1 and CDR2: SEHNR and FQNEAQ (reference sequence). V lost 5 bases and J lost 4; bases outside the gene matches: 4. CDR3 nucleotide sequence: TGTGCCAGCAGCCCTGGACAGGGGGTCACCGGGGAGCTGTTTTTT. Its translation: CASSPGQGVTGELFF.

This chain joins TRBV14 and TRBJ1-5; perhaps TRBD1 as D (5 bases). The CDR3 has 13 residues. The germline V and J ends were trimmed by 3 bases and 9 bases, with 12 bases remaining between them. The germline V gene encodes CDR1 SGHDN and CDR2 FVKESK. This chain's CDR3 is CASSHQARGPQHF. In DNA form, the CDR3 reads TGTGCCAGCAGCCATCAGGCGAGGGGGCCCCAGCATTTT.

The chain couples TRBV5-1 to TRBJ1-1; D unresolved. The V and J ends lost 6 bases and 5 bases respectively, with 17 bases between them. Germline V lookup: CDR1 SGHRS, CDR2 YFSETQ. The CDR3 covers 14 residues. The CDR3: CASKRDTSLTEAFF. CDR3 DNA sequence: TGCGCCAGCAAGCGAGACACATCCCTGACTGAAGCTTTCTTT.

The rearrangement links TRBV2 to TRBJ2-1; TRBD2 matches at 11 bases. The CDR3 sequence is 15 residues long. Germline CDR1 reads SNHLY; CDR2 reads FYNNEI. The V segment lost 6 bases and the J segment 2 bases; nucleotides outside the gene matches: 3. The CDR3: CASRLAGDAYNEQFF. CDR3 nucleotides: TGTGCCAGCAGACTAGCGGGGGATGCCTACAATGAGCAGTTCTTC.

The chain recombines TRBV27 with TRBJ1-6, with D unresolved. Looked up from germline, CDR1 is MNHEY and CDR2 is SMNVEV (reference sequence). The CDR3 sequence is 11 residues long. The V gene lost 11 bases and the J gene lost 10 bases, with 12 bases spanning the gap. CDR3 loop: CAGKKGSPLHF. The CDR3 DNA is TGTGCCGGAAAAAAGGGATCACCCCTCCACTTT.